The present entry profiles one T cell receptor (beta chain) with its context. Treatment denoted: randomized to nivolumab then ipilimumab (arm A) or the reverse (arm B). Sorted cells were live CD3+CD8+, lacking CD19 and CD56, from PBMCs. Using immunoSEQ multiplex PCR, the repertoire was profiled, and TCRdb retains in-frame clones only, with some absent. The sample yields tens of thousands of clones, 82% seen once. The data originate from a study of sequential checkpoint blockade in melanoma. Germline V gene data show CDR1 as KGHSH and CDR2 as LQKENI. J gave up 7 bases and V 5 bases, and 14 bases lay outside the gene matches. This CDR3 is 15 amino acids long.

This sequence was found in a human donor with melanoma. The chain links TRBV18 to TRBJ2-7; 7 nucleotides agree with TRBD2. This specimen was CD8+ T cells sorted from blood (inferred from file names), taken from a patient given nivolumab and ipilimumab in sequence. The chain's CDR3 is CASSDSGLPLGEQYF. CDR3 DNA: TGTGCCAGCTCAGATTCGGGACTACCCTTGGGGGAGCAGTACTTC. Using reference TRBV18 and TRBJ2-7 for the parts outside the CDR3, the full variable domain is NAGVMQNPRHLVRRRGQEARLRCSPMKGHSHVYWYRQLPEEGLKFMVYLQKENIIDESGMPKERFSAEFPKEGPSILRIQQVVRGDSAAYFCASSDSGLPLGEQYFGPGTRLTVT.